This T cell receptor (beta chain) derives from a study of blood T cells in healthy people across ages. This CDR3 spans 18 amino acids. Per the germline V gene, CDR1 is MNHEY and CDR2 is SVGAGI. The ends were cut back, 0 bases at V and 6 bases at J, with 21 bases in the middle. Through a sample-barcoded 5' primer and a J-beta primer mix, a second PCR was run for roughly 7 to 12 cycles. From the 5' RACE reads, TCRdb called clonotypes with MiXCR, one entry per CDR3 protein. The repertoire holds roughly 2 million distinct CDR3 sequences, with around 50% as singletons. This TCR was sampled from a woman aged 40 to 50 in good health. The chain recombines TRBV6-5 with TRBJ2-1, with D perhaps assigned TRBD1 or TRBD2 (5 bases each). Sequences were obtained from blood. CDR3 DNA sequence: TGTGCCAGCAGTTACTCGTATCCTGGGACGGAAACACGCAATGAGCAGTTCTTC. This encodes CASSYSYPGTETRNEQFF.